The clone carrying this TCR beta chain was found many times. Antigen: not known. The data originate from a study of CD8 T cells in ankylosing spondylitis. Study findings and constraints: Clones linked to disease were reported to show significant enrichment in matched ankylosing spondylitis synovial fluid. The disease-linked clones had a CD8+ phenotype and low blood frequencies. Characteristic, it appeared, of ankylosing spondylitis blood was a TCR beta motif of eight highly homologous variants.

From the 5' RACE reads, TCRdb called clonotypes with MiXCR, one entry per CDR3 protein. The repertoire includes 130,000 or so distinct CDR3 sequences, over 6% of them detected once, and more than 9% sits in the top ten. The clonotype originates from a male donor with ankylosing spondylitis or in good health (not recorded which). Specimen: blood, either unsorted or a sorted T cell fraction (not recorded which).

CDR3 region: CASSRWGRTEAFF. Here the CDR3 DNA reads TGTGCCAGCAGCCGGTGGGGGAGAACTGAAGCTTTCTTT. V usage is TRBV7-3 and J usage is TRBJ1-1; possibly TRBD1 for D (5 bases). This CDR3 has 13 residues. Trimming stripped 5 bases from V and 5 bases from J, with 12 bases between. The germline CDR1 and CDR2 sequences are SGHTA and FQGTGA.